This passage covers 26 T cell receptor beta chains from one sample sequenced in a study of CD8+ T cells in alopecia areata. The treatment here: oral pan-JAK inhibitor, 5-10 mg twice daily. Sequencing used cDNA as its template, made by extracting RNA and reverse transcribing it. The table came from immunoSEQ multiplex PCR; TCRdb's copy has only in-frame clones and leaves some out. The sample records 110,000 or so clones, around 58% being singletons. The sequenced sample was CD8+ T cells sorted from blood, obtained at week 4, from a patient treated with tofacitinib. The receptors derive from a human donor with alopecia areata.

The chain is built from TRBV30 and TRBJ2-2; D remains unclear. This CDR3 contains 14 residues. CDR1 is GTSNPN and CDR2 is SVGIG in the germline V gene (reference sequence). Trimming removed 4 bases from V and 4 bases from J, with 13 bases in between. The CDR3 protein is CAWTYGVGTGELFF. In DNA, the CDR3 is TGTGCCTGGACTTATGGGGTGGGCACCGGGGAGCTGTTTTTT.

This clone was seen only a few times. The chain carries TRBV5-6 and TRBJ2-4; 7 nucleotides match TRBD1. V trimming: 4 bases; J trimming: 4 bases; junction bases outside the gene matches: 5. From germline, CDR1 is SGHDT and CDR2 YYEEEE. This CDR3 is built from 14 residues. CDR3 region: CASSGTGVKNIQYF. In nucleotides, the CDR3 is TGTGCCAGCAGCGGTACAGGGGTGAAAAACATTCAGTACTTC.

The genes are TRBV29-1 and TRBJ1-1; D unresolved. The CDR3 totals 10 residues. Per the germline V gene, CDR1 is SQVTM and CDR2 is ANQGSEA. V was shortened by 4 bases and J by 6 bases, with 6 bases between the two germline ends. CDR3 bases: TGCAGCGTTGCTAGATCTGAAGCTTTCTTT. Translating gives CSVARSEAFF.

The sample holds a few counts of this clone. This chain uses TRBV23-1 with TRBJ2-1, with TRBD2 as a possible D gene (6 bases). TRBV23-1 is labeled an ORF, and its function is uncertain. The CDR3 spans 17 residues. The V end was cut by 0 bases, the J end by 6 bases, with 18 bases between. The CDR3 sequence: CASSQSSGVKGGNEQFF. The CDR3 DNA is TGCGCCAGCAGTCAATCTTCGGGGGTTAAAGGAGGCAATGAGCAGTTCTTC.

The chain employs TRBV29-1 and TRBJ1-1; unclear D gene. Germline V gene data show CDR1 as SQVTM and CDR2 as ANQGSEA. Trimming removed 5 bases at V and 2 bases at J, with 9 bases between. The CDR3 runs to 12 residues. The CDR3 nucleotides are TGCAGCGTTCTTCCGGGAAACACTGAAGCTTTCTTT. It encodes CSVLPGNTEAFF.

This clone was counted once. This rearrangement joins TRBV2 to TRBJ2-1; D is unresolved. The CDR3 length is 14 residues. The ends were cut back, 6 bases at V and 0 bases at J, with 9 bases in the middle. Germline CDR1 SNHLY, CDR2 FYNNEI. CDR3 DNA sequence: TGTGCCAGCAGCGCGGTGGGCTCCTACAATGAGCAGTTCTTC. Its protein is CASSAVGSYNEQFF. Full variable domain (outside the CDR3, taken from reference TRBV2 and TRBJ2-1): EPEVTQTPSHQVTQMGQEVILRCVPISNHLYFYWYRQILGQKVEFLVSFYNNEISEKSEIFDDQFSVERPDGSNFTLKIRSTKLEDSAMYFCASSAVGSYNEQFFGPGTRLTVL.

The chain links TRBV5-1 to TRBJ2-1, with TRBD2 matching over 7 bases. CDR1 SGHRS and CDR2 YFSETQ come from the germline V gene. The J segment lost 8 bases and the V segment lost 4 bases, leaving 6 bases of the junction unmatched. The CDR3 covers 13 residues. CDR3 in DNA: TGCGCCAGCAGCATACTAGCGTGGCATGAGCAGTTCTTC. Encoded protein: CASSILAWHEQFF. Full variable domain (outside the CDR3, taken from reference TRBV5-1 and TRBJ2-1): KAGVTQTPRYLIKTRGQQVTLSCSPISGHRSVSWYQQTPGQGLQFLFEYFSETQRNKGNFPGRFSGRQFSNSRSEMNVSTLELGDSALYLCASSILAWHEQFFGPGTRLTVL.

The V call is TRBV7-6, the J call TRBJ2-1, with TRBD1 identical over 8 bases. The ends lost 7 bases at V and 7 bases at J; junction bases unmatched: 9. The germline V gene encodes CDR1 SGHVS and CDR2 FNYEAQ. The CDR3 totals 14 residues. CDR3 loop: CASTDKDRVNEQFF. As DNA, the CDR3 is TGTGCCAGCACCGACAAGGACAGGGTGAATGAGCAGTTCTTC.

The rearrangement joins TRBV27 to TRBJ2-3, with D uncertain. This CDR3 is 15 amino acids long. Looked up from germline, CDR1 is MNHEY and CDR2 is SMNVEV (reference sequence). Trimming took 5 bases from V and 0 from J, leaving 12 bases between them. CDR3 loop: CASSPMITSTDTQYF. CDR3 nucleotide sequence: TGTGCCAGCAGTCCCATGATCACTAGCACAGATACGCAGTATTTT.

The chain has TRBV29-1 and TRBJ1-4; D is undetermined. The CDR3 consists of 13 residues. The V end was cut by 3 bases, the J end by 2 bases, with 7 bases between. Germline V gives CDR1 SQVTM, CDR2 ANQGSEA. In DNA, the CDR3 is TGCAGCGTTGACACTCCGACTAATGAAAAACTGTTTTTT. It codes for CSVDTPTNEKLFF.

This clone was counted a few times. The chain links TRBV29-1 to TRBJ2-5; D gene uncertain. The CDR3 has 10 amino acids. The germline gives CDR1 SQVTM, CDR2 ANQGSEA. V gave up 6 bases and J gave up 2 bases, with 4 bases separating them. DNA for the CDR3: TGCAGCGTCATACAAGAGACCCAGTACTTC. Its protein is CSVIQETQYF. The variable domain in full, with the rest retrieved from reference TRBV29-1 and TRBJ2-5, is SAVISQKPSRDICQRGTSLTIQCQVDSQVTMMFWYRQQPGQSLTLIATANQGSEATYESGFVIDKFPISRPNLTFSTLTVSNMSPEDSSIYLCSVIQETQYFGPGTRLLVL.

The rearrangement joins TRBV15 to TRBJ2-1; unclear D gene. The V end lost 1 base, the J end lost 3 bases, and 10 bases lay between the germline ends. Germline V gene sequence: CDR1 LNHNV, CDR2 YYDKDF (reference sequence). The CDR3 covers 15 residues. CDR3: CATSRVGRIYNEQFF. The CDR3 DNA sequence: TGTGCCACCAGCAGAGTTGGCCGAATCTACAATGAGCAGTTCTTC.

V and J are TRBV6-5 and TRBJ1-2, with D possibly matching TRBD1 (5 bases). With 0 bases removed from V and 8 bases from J, the gap between germline ends came to 16 bases. This CDR3 is 15 amino acids long. Germline V gene lookup returns CDR1 MNHEY and CDR2 SVGAGI. CDR3 residues: CASSYSPTLGEGYTF. The CDR3 coding sequence is TGTGCCAGCAGTTACTCCCCAACACTAGGGGAGGGCTACACCTTC.

This clone was detected only once. The V gene is TRBV29-1, the J gene TRBJ1-1; a possible D gene is TRBD1 (5 bases). The CDR3 loop spans 13 amino acids. The ends were cut back, 3 bases at V and 3 bases at J, with 11 bases in the middle. Germline CDR1 reads SQVTM; CDR2 reads ANQGSEA. CDR3 protein: CSVDGGRYTEAFF. The CDR3 bases are TGCAGCGTTGACGGGGGAAGGTACACTGAAGCTTTCTTT.

The chain links TRBV7-9 to TRBJ1-1, with D hard to call. Germline V gene lookup returns CDR1 SEHNR and CDR2 FQNEAQ (reference sequence). Trimming pared 8 bases from V and 0 bases from J, leaving 13 bases between. The CDR3 is 14 amino acids. In DNA, the CDR3 is TGTGCCAGCGCTAATCAGCTAATGAACACTGAAGCTTTCTTT. Protein sequence: CASANQLMNTEAFF.

This chain connects TRBV6-5 to TRBJ1-5; no definite D call. Germline V gene data show CDR1 as MNHEY and CDR2 as SVGAGI. Between the trimmed V and J ends, which lost 8 bases and 5 bases, there was a span of 16 bases. This CDR3 contains 14 residues. Here the CDR3 DNA reads TGTGCCAGCTCCTTGGGTGGCGAACATCAGCCCCAGCATTTT. It is translated as CASSLGGEHQPQHF.

This chain links TRBV13 with TRBJ1-6; D not certain. CDR1 is PRHDT and CDR2 is FYEKMQ in the germline V gene (reference sequence). With 5 bases removed from V and 0 bases from J, the gap between germline ends came to 11 bases. This CDR3 has 16 residues. CDR3 bases: TGTGCCAGCAGCGCTTCGGGGAGCTCCTATAATTCACCCCTCCACTTT. This translates into CASSASGSSYNSPLHF.

Only a few counts were recorded for this clone. The same CDR3 also results from other DNA sequences found in this sample. This chain joins TRBV9 and TRBJ2-1, with D hard to call. Trimming left V 0 bases short and J 5 bases short, with 3 bases between. The CDR3 covers 12 residues. Germline V lookup: CDR1 SGDLS, CDR2 YYNGEE. The CDR3 nucleotides read TGTGCCAGCAGCGTAGCGGACAATGAGCAGTTCTTC. It encodes CASSVADNEQFF.

This clone is a singleton in its sample. Here the CDR3 reads CASSELAGGQETQYF. DNA of the CDR3: TGTGCCAGCAGTGAACTAGCGGGGGGGCAAGAGACCCAGTACTTC. V usage is TRBV6-4 and J usage is TRBJ2-5, with 13 bases identical to TRBD2. V was pared by 3 bases and J by 2 bases, with 0 bases of the junction left unmatched. CDR3 size: 15 residues. The V gene's germline CDR1 is MRHNA and CDR2 SNTAGT.

The rearrangement joins TRBV7-9 to TRBJ2-1; 9 bases line up with TRBD1. This CDR3 region has 16 residues. V dropped 4 bases and J dropped 8; count of bases not matched to a gene: 12. In germline, CDR1 is SEHNR, CDR2 FQNEAQ (reference sequence). The CDR3 sequence is CASSSTPDRGGDEQFF. In DNA form, the CDR3 reads TGTGCCAGCAGCTCGACCCCGGACAGGGGCGGGGATGAGCAGTTCTTC.

The gene calls are TRBV14 and TRBJ1-1, with a possible D match to TRBD1 (5 bases). Per germline, CDR1 SGHDN and CDR2 FVKESK. The CDR3 has 18 amino acids. Trimming stripped 1 base from V and 0 bases from J, with 18 bases between. The CDR3 spells CASSQVGGAGEMNTEAFF. CDR3 nucleotides: TGTGCCAGCAGCCAAGTCGGTGGGGCAGGCGAAATGAACACTGAAGCTTTCTTT.

This clone was recorded once. The chain is built from TRBV13 and TRBJ2-5; 10 bases match TRBD2. With 3 bases clipped from V and 5 bases from J, the junction kept 18 bases outside the gene matches. Germline V gives CDR1 PRHDT, CDR2 FYEKMQ (reference sequence). This CDR3 has 19 amino acids. The CDR3 nucleotides read TGTGCCAGCAGCTTGCCAGTGTACCTAGCGGGGGATGGGGTCGAGACCCAGTACTTC. Translating it yields CASSLPVYLAGDGVETQYF.

This clone occurred a few times. This chain connects TRBV29-1 to TRBJ2-7; tentative D call: TRBD1 (6 bases). Germline V CDR1 and CDR2: SQVTM, ANQGSEA. The CDR3 contains 13 residues. Trimming stripped 3 bases from V and 2 bases from J, with 11 bases between. The DNA for the CDR3 is TGCAGCGTTGAGTTATACAGGGCCTACGAGCAGTACTTC. Residues: CSVELYRAYEQYF.

The CDR3 loop reads CASSLYDVAGGPTDTQYF. CDR3 in DNA: TGTGCCAGCAGCTTGTATGACGTAGCGGGGGGGCCTACAGATACGCAGTATTTT. The genes are TRBV5-6 and TRBJ2-3; 11 bases are a match to TRBD2. Germline V CDR1 and CDR2: SGHDT, YYEEEE. There are 18 residues in the CDR3. V was clipped by 1 base and J by 3 bases; unmatched bases: 10.

The DNA for the CDR3 is TGTGCCAGCAGCCAAGGTGGGGGAGGTCCCATGAACACTGAAGCTTTCTTT. Encoded protein: CASSQGGGGPMNTEAFF. V and J are TRBV4-2 and TRBJ1-1; D might be TRBD1 (5 bases). The V gene's germline CDR1 is LGHNA and CDR2 YNFKEQ. The CDR3 is made up of 17 amino acids. The V and J ends lost 1 base and 0 bases respectively, with 15 bases between them.

This clone showed up just a few times. This chain joins TRBV30 and TRBJ1-2; 10 positions agree with TRBD1. The germline gives CDR1 GTSNPN, CDR2 SVGIG (reference sequence). This CDR3 is built from 12 residues. CDR3 sequence (DNA): TGTGCTTGGGACAGGGGCAACTATGGCTACACCTTC. It is translated as CAWDRGNYGYTF.